The 3 T cell receptor beta chains reported below all come from one sample, sequenced in a study of T cell repertoires in cytomegalovirus infection (dated by TCRdb to between 2017 and 2020). The sample was run on an Illumina HiSeq 1500. TCRdb applied fastp at Q25 and MiXCR to the public reads, then kept only in-frame beta chains. Rows matching on CDR3 protein sequence are summarized as one entry with the most common DNA and genes. The sample profile shows 740,000 or so distinct CDR3 sequences; approximately 34% of them were found once. Together, the top ten hold 2.8% of the sample. The sample comprised PBMCs. The origin of the receptors is a human donor in good health (CMV status not recorded). Some clones in this sample may be carry-over from other donors' samples.

The chain is built from TRBV5-4 and TRBJ2-1; maybe TRBD2 (6 bases). CDR3 length: 18 residues. Germline V gene sequence: CDR1 SGHNT, CDR2 YYREEE (reference sequence). V was pared by 3 bases and J by 0 bases, with 19 bases between. The CDR3 here is CASSSGREARSSYNEQFF. The DNA for the CDR3 is TGTGCCAGCAGCTCGGGAAGGGAGGCGAGGAGCTCCTACAATGAGCAGTTCTTC.

This clonotype was seen just once. The chain employs TRBV20-1 and TRBJ2-1, with 8 nucleotides matching TRBD2. Germline CDR1 DFQATT, CDR2 SNEGSKA (reference sequence). With V trimmed by 3 bases and J by 6 bases, 16 bases remained unmatched. The CDR3 is 17 amino acids. DNA for the CDR3: TGCAGTGCTAGGGGGATCAATCCGGGACTAGTACGCAATGAGCAGTTCTTC. This translates into CSARGINPGLVRNEQFF.

This clonotype was observed a few times. Compared with germline, one end of the junction differs, possibly owing to a read error. The J gene is TRBJ2-5, the V gene TRBV2; no clear D. The CDR3 totals 12 residues. CDR1 and CDR2 (germline): SNHLY, FYNNEI. CDR3 region: CASSEQSDKRNF. The CDR3 region has the DNA TGTGCCAGCAGTGAACAGAGTGACAAGAGGAACTTC. The full variable domain, its missing parts supplied by reference TRBV2 and TRBJ2-5, is EPEVTQTPSHQVTQMGQEVILRCVPISNHLYFYWYRQILGQKVEFLVSFYNNEISEKSEIFDDQFSVERPDGSNFTLKIRSTKLEDSAMYFCASSEQSDKRNFGPGTRLLVL.